The rows below give T cell receptor beta chains drawn from one sample of a study of T cells after yellow fever vaccination. Each CDR3 protein gets one entry after TCRdb re-called the 5' RACE reads with MiXCR. The sample lists 300,000 or so distinct CDR3 sequences, about an eighth seen once, with about 0.51% in the top ten. The sequences come from CD4+ T cells sorted from PBMCs, collected 45 days after the yellow fever booster vaccination. The source of these receptors is a young man who received the YFV17D yellow fever vaccine. The CDR3 runs from the conserved cysteine through the conserved F or W. Fields, in order: V gene, clone size, J gene, D gene, CDR3 protein, CDR3 DNA. A D gene is named only where the DNA matches it firmly. Some rows have no size entry. The others give once, few or many, or a class for an expanded clone.

v_gene: TRBV7-9
abundance: few
j_gene: TRBJ2-3
d_gene: -
CDR3aa: CASSLALGTDTQYF
CDR3nt: TGTGCCAGCAGCTTAGCTCTGGGCACAGATACGCAGTATTTT

v_gene: TRBV7-9
abundance: -
j_gene: TRBJ2-7
d_gene: -
CDR3aa: CASSPPFRVGNEQYF
CDR3nt: TGTGCCAGCAGCCCCCCCTTTCGGGTGGGCAACGAGCAGTACTTC

v_gene: TRBV7-2
abundance: few
j_gene: TRBJ2-1
d_gene: TRBD1
CDR3aa: CASSWVTGPYNEQFF
CDR3nt: TGTGCCAGCAGCTGGGTGACAGGGCCCTACAATGAGCAGTTCTTC

v_gene: TRBV12-3/TRBV12-4
abundance: -
j_gene: TRBJ2-7
d_gene: TRBD2
CDR3aa: CASSLARGYRAYEQYF
CDR3nt: TGTGCCAGCAGTTTAGCGCGGGGGTACAGAGCCTACGAGCAGTACTTC

v_gene: TRBV7-9
abundance: few
j_gene: TRBJ2-7
d_gene: -
CDR3aa: CASSPGTSSPYEQYF
CDR3nt: TGTGCCAGCAGCCCCGGGACTTCGTCCCCCTACGAGCAGTACTTC

v_gene: TRBV29-1
abundance: few
j_gene: TRBJ2-3
d_gene: -
CDR3aa: CSVDAPDTSTDTQYF
CDR3nt: TGCAGCGTTGACGCCCCAGATACTAGCACAGATACGCAGTATTTT

v_gene: TRBV12-3/TRBV12-4
abundance: -
j_gene: TRBJ2-1
d_gene: -
CDR3aa: CASSFQVTEQFF
CDR3nt: TGTGCCAGCAGTTTCCAGGTCACTGAGCAGTTCTTC

v_gene: TRBV11-2
abundance: -
j_gene: TRBJ2-3
d_gene: TRBD2
CDR3aa: CASRTGLAADTQYF
CDR3nt: TGTGCCAGCCGGACGGGACTAGCGGCAGATACGCAGTATTTT

v_gene: TRBV9
abundance: -
j_gene: TRBJ2-2
d_gene: -
CDR3aa: CASSVAVGQRANGELFF
CDR3nt: TGTGCCAGCAGCGTAGCGGTAGGGCAAAGGGCAAACGGGGAGCTGTTTTTT

v_gene: TRBV7-2
abundance: -
j_gene: TRBJ2-1
d_gene: -
CDR3aa: CASNPDRSYNEQFF
CDR3nt: TGTGCCAGCAACCCGGACCGCTCCTACAATGAGCAGTTCTTC

v_gene: TRBV27
abundance: -
j_gene: TRBJ1-5
d_gene: TRBD1
CDR3aa: CASSRQGIQPQHF
CDR3nt: TGTGCCAGCAGTCGACAGGGGATTCAGCCCCAGCATTTT

v_gene: TRBV4-3
abundance: -
j_gene: TRBJ2-5
d_gene: -
CDR3aa: CASSPGPSHETQYF
CDR3nt: TGCGCCAGCAGCCCGGGACCGTCCCACGAGACCCAGTACTTC

v_gene: TRBV6-2/TRBV6-3
abundance: -
j_gene: TRBJ2-1
d_gene: TRBD1
CDR3aa: CASREDREHNEQFF
CDR3nt: TGTGCCAGCAGGGAGGACAGGGAACACAATGAGCAGTTCTTC

v_gene: TRBV4-2
abundance: few
j_gene: TRBJ2-5
d_gene: TRBD2
CDR3aa: CASSQRAVSGGAGGSRETQYF
CDR3nt: TGTGCCAGCAGCCAACGAGCGGTCAGCGGTGGAGCGGGAGGAAGTCGGGAGACCCAGTACTTC

v_gene: TRBV29-1
abundance: -
j_gene: TRBJ2-4
d_gene: TRBD2
CDR3aa: CSVEGTSGGWAKNIQYF
CDR3nt: TGCAGCGTTGAAGGGACTAGCGGAGGGTGGGCCAAAAACATTCAGTACTTC

v_gene: TRBV20-1
abundance: many
j_gene: TRBJ1-1
d_gene: -
CDR3aa: CSASYTEAFF
CDR3nt: TGCAGTGCTTCATACACTGAAGCTTTCTTT

v_gene: TRBV5-5
abundance: few
j_gene: TRBJ2-1
d_gene: TRBD2
CDR3aa: CASSLGTAGGPRNEQFF
CDR3nt: TGTGCCAGCAGCTTAGGGACAGCGGGAGGTCCCAGGAATGAGCAGTTCTTC

v_gene: TRBV5-1
abundance: many
j_gene: TRBJ2-7
d_gene: TRBD2
CDR3aa: CASSLRLAGGHEQYF
CDR3nt: TGCGCCAGCAGCTTGCGACTAGCGGGAGGACACGAGCAGTACTTC

v_gene: TRBV29-1
abundance: -
j_gene: TRBJ2-5
d_gene: -
CDR3aa: CSVGEGVETKYF
CDR3nt: TGCAGCGTTGGCGAGGGTGTAGAGACCAAGTACTTC

v_gene: TRBV27
abundance: -
j_gene: TRBJ2-5
d_gene: -
CDR3aa: CASSFNLGFQGTQYF
CDR3nt: TGTGCCAGCAGTTTCAACCTCGGTTTCCAAGGGACCCAGTACTTC

v_gene: TRBV6-5
abundance: few
j_gene: TRBJ2-1
d_gene: -
CDR3aa: CASSYGHEQFF
CDR3nt: TGTGCCAGCAGTTACGGGCATGAGCAGTTCTTC

v_gene: TRBV10-1
abundance: many
j_gene: TRBJ2-3
d_gene: -
CDR3aa: CASSGGSPTDTQYF
CDR3nt: TGCGCCAGCAGTGGAGGTTCCCCCACAGATACGCAGTATTTT

v_gene: TRBV20-1
abundance: few
j_gene: TRBJ2-7
d_gene: -
CDR3aa: CSARDQLLASFNEQYF
CDR3nt: TGCAGTGCTAGAGATCAGTTGCTAGCGTCCTTCAACGAGCAGTACTTC

v_gene: TRBV5-6
abundance: few
j_gene: TRBJ2-4
d_gene: -
CDR3aa: CASSLEALNIQYF
CDR3nt: TGTGCCAGCAGCTTAGAAGCTCTGAACATTCAGTACTTC

v_gene: TRBV3-1
abundance: few
j_gene: TRBJ1-1
d_gene: TRBD1
CDR3aa: CASSRQGGDTEAFF
CDR3nt: TGTGCCAGCAGCCGACAGGGGGGGGACACTGAAGCTTTCTTT

v_gene: TRBV7-2
abundance: -
j_gene: TRBJ2-3
d_gene: -
CDR3aa: CASSLGGLSGTDTQYF
CDR3nt: TGTGCCAGCAGCTTAGGGGGGCTTTCTGGCACAGATACGCAGTATTTT

v_gene: TRBV6-5
abundance: -
j_gene: TRBJ2-7
d_gene: TRBD2
CDR3aa: CASSYSPGAGGLYEQYF
CDR3nt: TGTGCCAGCAGTTACTCGCCCGGGGCGGGAGGTCTCTACGAGCAGTACTTC

v_gene: TRBV24-1
abundance: -
j_gene: TRBJ2-7
d_gene: TRBD1
CDR3aa: CATSDPTGGFYEQYF
CDR3nt: TGTGCCACCAGTGACCCGACAGGGGGCTTCTACGAGCAGTACTTC